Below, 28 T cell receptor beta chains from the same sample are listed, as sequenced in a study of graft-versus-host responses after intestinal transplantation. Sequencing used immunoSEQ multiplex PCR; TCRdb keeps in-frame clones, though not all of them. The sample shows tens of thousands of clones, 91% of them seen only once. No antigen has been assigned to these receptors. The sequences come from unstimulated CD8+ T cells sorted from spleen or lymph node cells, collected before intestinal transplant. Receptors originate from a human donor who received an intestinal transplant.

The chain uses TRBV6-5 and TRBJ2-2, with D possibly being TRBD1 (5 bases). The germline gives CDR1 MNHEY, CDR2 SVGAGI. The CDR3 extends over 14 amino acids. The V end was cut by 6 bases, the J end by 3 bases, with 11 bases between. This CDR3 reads CASRGPKYTGELFF. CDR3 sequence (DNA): TGTGCCAGCAGGGGGCCGAAGTACACCGGGGAGCTGTTTTTT.

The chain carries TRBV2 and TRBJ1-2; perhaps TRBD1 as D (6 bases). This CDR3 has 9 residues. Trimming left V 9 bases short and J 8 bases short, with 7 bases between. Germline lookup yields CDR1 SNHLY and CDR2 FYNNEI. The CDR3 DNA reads TGTGCCAGTACAGGGGGCTACACCTTC. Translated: CASTGGYTF. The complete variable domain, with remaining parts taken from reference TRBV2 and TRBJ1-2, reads EPEVTQTPSHQVTQMGQEVILRCVPISNHLYFYWYRQILGQKVEFLVSFYNNEISEKSEIFDDQFSVERPDGSNFTLKIRSTKLEDSAMYFCASTGGYTFGSGTRLTVV.

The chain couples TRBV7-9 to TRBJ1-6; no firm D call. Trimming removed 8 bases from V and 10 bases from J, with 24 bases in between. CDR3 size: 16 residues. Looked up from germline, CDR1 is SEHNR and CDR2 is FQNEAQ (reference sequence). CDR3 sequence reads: CASGHERHWIWSPLHF. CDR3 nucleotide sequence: TGTGCCAGCGGCCATGAAAGACACTGGATTTGGTCACCCCTCCACTTT.

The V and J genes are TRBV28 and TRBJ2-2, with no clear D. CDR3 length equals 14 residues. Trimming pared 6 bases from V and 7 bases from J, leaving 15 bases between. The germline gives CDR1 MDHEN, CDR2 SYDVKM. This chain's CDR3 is CASSYAPEVGELFF. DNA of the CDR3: TGTGCCAGCAGCTACGCCCCCGAGGTCGGGGAGCTGTTTTTT.

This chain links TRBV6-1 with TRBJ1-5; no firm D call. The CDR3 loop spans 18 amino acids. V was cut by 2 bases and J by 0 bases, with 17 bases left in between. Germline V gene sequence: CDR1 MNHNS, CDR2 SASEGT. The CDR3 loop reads CASSEPLPPRYSNQPQHF. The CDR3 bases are TGTGCCAGCAGTGAACCCCTCCCCCCCAGGTATAGCAATCAGCCCCAGCATTTT.

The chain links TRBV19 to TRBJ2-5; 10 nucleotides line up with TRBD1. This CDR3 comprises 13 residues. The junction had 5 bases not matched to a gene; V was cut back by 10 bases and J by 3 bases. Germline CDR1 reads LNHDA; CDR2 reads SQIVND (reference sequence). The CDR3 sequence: CATRQGAEETQYF. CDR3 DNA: TGTGCCACTCGACAGGGGGCCGAAGAGACCCAGTACTTC.

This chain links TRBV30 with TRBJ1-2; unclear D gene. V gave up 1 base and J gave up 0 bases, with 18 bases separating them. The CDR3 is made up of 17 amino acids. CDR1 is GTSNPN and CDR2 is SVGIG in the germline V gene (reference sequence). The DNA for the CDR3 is TGTGCCTGGAGTGGACCGGGGTCGGAGATTTCTAACTATGGCTACACCTTC. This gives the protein CAWSGPGSEISNYGYTF.

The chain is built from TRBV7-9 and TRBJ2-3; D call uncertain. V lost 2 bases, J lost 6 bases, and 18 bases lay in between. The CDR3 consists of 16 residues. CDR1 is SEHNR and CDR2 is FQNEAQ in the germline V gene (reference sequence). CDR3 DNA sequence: TGTGCCAGCAGCTTATGGTCGGTTCCCAGGTCCGATACGCAGTATTTT. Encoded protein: CASSLWSVPRSDTQYF.

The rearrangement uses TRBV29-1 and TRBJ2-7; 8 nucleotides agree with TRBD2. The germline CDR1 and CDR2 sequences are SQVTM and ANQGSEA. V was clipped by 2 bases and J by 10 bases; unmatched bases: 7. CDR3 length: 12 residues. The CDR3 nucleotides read TGCAGCGTTGAAACTGGACTAGCCTTACAGTACTTC. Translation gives CSVETGLALQYF.

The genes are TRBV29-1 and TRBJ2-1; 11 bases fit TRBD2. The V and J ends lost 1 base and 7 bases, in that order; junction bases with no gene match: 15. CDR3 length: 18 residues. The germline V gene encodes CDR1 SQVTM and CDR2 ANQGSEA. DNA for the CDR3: TGCAGCGTTGAAGGGGGGGACGGGACTAGCGGCCCAGGGAATGAGCAGTTCTTC. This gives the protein CSVEGGDGTSGPGNEQFF.

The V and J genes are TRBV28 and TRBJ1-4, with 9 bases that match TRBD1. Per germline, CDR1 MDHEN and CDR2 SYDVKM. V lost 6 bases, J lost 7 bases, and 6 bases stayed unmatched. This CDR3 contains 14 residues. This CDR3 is CASRRQGESEKLFF. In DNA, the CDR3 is TGTGCCAGCAGGAGACAGGGGGAGAGTGAAAAACTGTTTTTT.

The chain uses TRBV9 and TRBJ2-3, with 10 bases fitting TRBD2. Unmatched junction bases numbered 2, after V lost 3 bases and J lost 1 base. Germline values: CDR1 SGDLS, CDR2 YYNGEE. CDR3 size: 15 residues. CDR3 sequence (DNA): TGTGCCAGCAGCGACGGGACTAGCGGCACAGATACGCAGTATTTT. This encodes CASSDGTSGTDTQYF.

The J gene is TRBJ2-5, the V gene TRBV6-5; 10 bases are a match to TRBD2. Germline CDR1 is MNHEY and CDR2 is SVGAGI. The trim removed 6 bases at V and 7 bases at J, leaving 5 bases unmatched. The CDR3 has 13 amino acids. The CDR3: CASSSGGAGTQYF. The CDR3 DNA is TGTGCCAGCAGCAGCGGGGGGGCGGGGACCCAGTACTTC.

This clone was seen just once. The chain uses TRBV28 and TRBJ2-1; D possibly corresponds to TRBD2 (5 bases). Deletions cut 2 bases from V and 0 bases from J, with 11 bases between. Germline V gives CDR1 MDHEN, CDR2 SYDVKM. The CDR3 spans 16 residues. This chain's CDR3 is CASSLRGGSSYNEQFF. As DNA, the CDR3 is TGTGCCAGCAGTTTACGGGGTGGGAGCTCCTACAATGAGCAGTTCTTC.

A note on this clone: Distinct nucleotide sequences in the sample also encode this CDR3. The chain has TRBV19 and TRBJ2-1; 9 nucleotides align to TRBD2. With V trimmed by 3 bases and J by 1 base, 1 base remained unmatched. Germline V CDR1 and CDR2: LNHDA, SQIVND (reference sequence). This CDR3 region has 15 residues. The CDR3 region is CASSIAGGSYNEQFF. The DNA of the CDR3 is TGTGCCAGTAGTATCGCGGGGGGGTCCTACAATGAGCAGTTCTTC.

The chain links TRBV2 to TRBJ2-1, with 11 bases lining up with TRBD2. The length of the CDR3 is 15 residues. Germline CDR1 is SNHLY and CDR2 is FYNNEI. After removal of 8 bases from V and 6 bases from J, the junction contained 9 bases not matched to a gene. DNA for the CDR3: TGTGCCAGCCTGGTAGCGGGAGGGCCTTTCAATGAGCAGTTCTTC. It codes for CASLVAGGPFNEQFF.

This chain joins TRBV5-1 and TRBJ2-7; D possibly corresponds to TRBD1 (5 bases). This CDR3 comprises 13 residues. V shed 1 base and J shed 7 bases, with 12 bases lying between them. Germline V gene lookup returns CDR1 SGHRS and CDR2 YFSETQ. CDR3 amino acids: CASSLLLPGEQYF. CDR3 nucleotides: TGCGCCAGCAGCTTGTTATTACCAGGGGAGCAGTACTTC. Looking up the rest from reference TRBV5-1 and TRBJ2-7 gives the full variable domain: KAGVTQTPRYLIKTRGQQVTLSCSPISGHRSVSWYQQTPGQGLQFLFEYFSETQRNKGNFPGRFSGRQFSNSRSEMNVSTLELGDSALYLCASSLLLPGEQYFGPGTRLTVT.

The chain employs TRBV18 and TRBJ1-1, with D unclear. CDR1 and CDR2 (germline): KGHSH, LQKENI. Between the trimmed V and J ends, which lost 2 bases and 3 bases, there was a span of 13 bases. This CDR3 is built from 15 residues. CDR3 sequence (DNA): TGTGCCAGCTCACCAATAAGCAGAGGAGACACTGAAGCTTTCTTT. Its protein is CASSPISRGDTEAFF.

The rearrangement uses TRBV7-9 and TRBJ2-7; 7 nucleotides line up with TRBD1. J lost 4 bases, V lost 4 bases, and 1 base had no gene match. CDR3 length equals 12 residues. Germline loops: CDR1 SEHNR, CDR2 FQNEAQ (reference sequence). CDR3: CASSSRGYEQYF. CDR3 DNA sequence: TGTGCCAGCAGCTCCAGGGGGTACGAGCAGTACTTC.

The DNA of the CDR3 is TGTGCCAGCAGCCCAGGCTCAGCGGGCCTCTCTTCCTACGAGCAGTACTTC. Translation gives CASSPGSAGLSSYEQYF. The V call is TRBV5-4, the J call TRBJ2-7; tentative D call: TRBD2 (6 bases). The length of the CDR3 is 17 residues. CDR1 is SGHNT and CDR2 is YYREEE in the germline V gene (reference sequence). V was shortened by 4 bases and J by 1 base, with 21 bases between the two germline ends.

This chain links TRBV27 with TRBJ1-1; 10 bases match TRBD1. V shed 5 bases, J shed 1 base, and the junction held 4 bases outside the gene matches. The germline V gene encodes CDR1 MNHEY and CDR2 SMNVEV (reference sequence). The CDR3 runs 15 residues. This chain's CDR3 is CASSPRQGANTEAFF. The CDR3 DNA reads TGTGCCAGCAGTCCTCGACAGGGGGCGAACACTGAAGCTTTCTTT.

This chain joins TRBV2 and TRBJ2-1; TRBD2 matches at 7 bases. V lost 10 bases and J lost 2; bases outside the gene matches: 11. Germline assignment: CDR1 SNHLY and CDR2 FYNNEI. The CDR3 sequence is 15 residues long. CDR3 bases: TGTGCCACCCAGCCCGATGGGGGGGCCTACAATGAGCAGTTCTTC. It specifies CATQPDGGAYNEQFF.

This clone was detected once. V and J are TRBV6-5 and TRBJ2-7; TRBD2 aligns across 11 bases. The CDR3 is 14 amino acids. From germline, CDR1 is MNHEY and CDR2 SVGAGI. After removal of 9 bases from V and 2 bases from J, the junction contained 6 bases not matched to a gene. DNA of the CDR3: TGTGCCAGTTCTCTAGCGGGGGGACCCTACGAGCAGTACTTC. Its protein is CASSLAGGPYEQYF.

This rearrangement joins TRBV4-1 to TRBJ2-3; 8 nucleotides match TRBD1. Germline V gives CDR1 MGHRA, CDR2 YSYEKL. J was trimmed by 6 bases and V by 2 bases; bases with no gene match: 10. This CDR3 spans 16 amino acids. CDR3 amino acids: CASSQRTGLPMDTQYF. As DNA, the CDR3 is TGCGCCAGCAGCCAAAGGACAGGGCTACCGATGGATACGCAGTATTTT.

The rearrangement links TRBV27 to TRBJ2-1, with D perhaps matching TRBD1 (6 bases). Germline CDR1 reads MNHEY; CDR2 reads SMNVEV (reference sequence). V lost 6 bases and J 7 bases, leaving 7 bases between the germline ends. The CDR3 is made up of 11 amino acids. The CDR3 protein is CASSRGNEQFF. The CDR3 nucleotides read TGTGCCAGCAGCAGGGGAAATGAGCAGTTCTTC.

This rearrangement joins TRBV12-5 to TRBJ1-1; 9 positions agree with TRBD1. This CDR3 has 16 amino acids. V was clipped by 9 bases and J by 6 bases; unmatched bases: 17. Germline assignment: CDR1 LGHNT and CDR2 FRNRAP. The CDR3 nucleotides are TGTGCTAGCGAGATGACCAACAGGGGGCATGGGGCTGAAGCTTTCTTT. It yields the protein CASEMTNRGHGAEAFF.

The DNA for the CDR3 is TGTGCCAGTAGTGGCGAAGGGGATGAGCAGTTCTTC. Translated, it gives CASSGEGDEQFF. The genes are TRBV19 and TRBJ2-1, with D perhaps TRBD1 (5 bases). Germline values: CDR1 LNHDA, CDR2 SQIVND (reference sequence). The ends were cut back, 5 bases at V and 8 bases at J, with 10 bases in the middle. The CDR3 runs to 12 residues.

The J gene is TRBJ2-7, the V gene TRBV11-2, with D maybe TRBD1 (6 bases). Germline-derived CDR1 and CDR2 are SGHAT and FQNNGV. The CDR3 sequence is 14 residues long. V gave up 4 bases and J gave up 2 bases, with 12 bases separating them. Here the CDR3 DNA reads TGTGCCAGCAGCTCATACAGGGTCCCCTACGAGCAGTACTTC. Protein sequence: CASSSYRVPYEQYF. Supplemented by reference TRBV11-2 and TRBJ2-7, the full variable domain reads EAGVAQSPRYKIIEKRQSVAFWCNPISGHATLYWYQQILGQGPKLLIQFQNNGVVDDSQLPKDRFSAERLKGVDSTLKIQPAKLEDSAVYLCASSSYRVPYEQYFGPGTRLTVT.